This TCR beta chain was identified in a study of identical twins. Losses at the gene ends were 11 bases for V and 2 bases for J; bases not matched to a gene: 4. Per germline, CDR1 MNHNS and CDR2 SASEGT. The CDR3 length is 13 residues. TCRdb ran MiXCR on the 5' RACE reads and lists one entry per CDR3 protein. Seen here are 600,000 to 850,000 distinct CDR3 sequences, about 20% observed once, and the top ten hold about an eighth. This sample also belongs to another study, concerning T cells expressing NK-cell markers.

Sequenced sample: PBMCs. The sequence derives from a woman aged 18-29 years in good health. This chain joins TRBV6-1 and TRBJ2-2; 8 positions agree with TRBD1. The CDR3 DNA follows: TGTGCCGGTGACAGGGGCAACACCGGGGAGCTGTTTTTT. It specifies CAGDRGNTGELFF.